This T cell receptor beta chain was identified in a study of STAT5B mutations in CD4+ large granular lymphocyte leukemia. The count of this clone is one. The antigen is undetermined. Study results and caveats: Patient CD4-sorted repertoires stayed more clonal than healthy ones after leukemic-clone removal. Top patient clones used TRBV06 genes more often: 8/27 versus 2/35 in controls.

The assay was run at survey level. Assay used: immunoSEQ multiplex PCR; TCRdb lists only in-frame clones, some missing. The data show over 30,000 clones, nearly 90% seen once. The CDR3 sequence is 15 residues long. Germline V lookup: CDR1 SGHTA, CDR2 FQGNSA. With 4 bases clipped from V and 6 bases from J, the junction kept 9 bases outside the gene matches. Sequencing used CD4+ T cells from blood buffy coats. The chain joins TRBV7-2 to TRBJ1-2; TRBD1 agrees at 9 bases. The sequence was collected from a human donor in good health. The CDR3 loop reads CASSSSTGGSNGYTF. The CDR3 region has the DNA TGTGCCAGCAGCTCCTCGACAGGGGGGTCTAATGGCTACACCTTC.